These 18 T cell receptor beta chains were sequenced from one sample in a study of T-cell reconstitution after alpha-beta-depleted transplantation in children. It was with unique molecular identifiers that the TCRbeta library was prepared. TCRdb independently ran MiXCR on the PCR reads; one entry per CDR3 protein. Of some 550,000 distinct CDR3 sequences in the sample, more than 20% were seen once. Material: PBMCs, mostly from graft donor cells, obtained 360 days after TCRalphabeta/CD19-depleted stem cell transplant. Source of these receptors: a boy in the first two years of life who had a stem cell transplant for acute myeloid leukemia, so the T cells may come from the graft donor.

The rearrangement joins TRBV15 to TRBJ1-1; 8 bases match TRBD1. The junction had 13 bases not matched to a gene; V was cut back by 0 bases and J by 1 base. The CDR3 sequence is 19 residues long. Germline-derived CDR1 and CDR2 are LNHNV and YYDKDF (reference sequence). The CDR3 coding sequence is TGTGCCACCAGCAGAGATTCGGGGGGGACAGGAGCTACGAACACTGAAGCTTTCTTT. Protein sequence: CATSRDSGGTGATNTEAFF.

For the CDR3, the DNA is TGTGCCATAGGACTACAGGGGAAGGGGACCGGGGAGCTGTTTTTT. Its translation: CAIGLQGKGTGELFF. The V call is TRBV10-3, the J call TRBJ2-2; a weak D match, TRBD1 (7 bases). The CDR3 covers 15 residues. V was shortened by 9 bases and J by 5 bases, with 19 bases between the two germline ends. Germline values: CDR1 ENHRY, CDR2 SYGVKD.

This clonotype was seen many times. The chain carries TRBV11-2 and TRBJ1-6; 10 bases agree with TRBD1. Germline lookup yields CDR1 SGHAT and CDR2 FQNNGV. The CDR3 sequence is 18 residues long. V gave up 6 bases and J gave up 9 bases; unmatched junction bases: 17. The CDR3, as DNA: TGTGCCAGCAGTTTACTGAAAAGGGTTCGGGACAGGGGTTCACCCCTCCACTTT. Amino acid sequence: CASSLLKRVRDRGSPLHF.

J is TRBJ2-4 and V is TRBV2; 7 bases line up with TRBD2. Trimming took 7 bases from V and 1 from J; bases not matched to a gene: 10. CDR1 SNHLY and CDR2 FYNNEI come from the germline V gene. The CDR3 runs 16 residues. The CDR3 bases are TGTGCCAGCAATTACGAGCGGGACTCCGCCAAAAACATTCAGTACTTC. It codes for CASNYERDSAKNIQYF.

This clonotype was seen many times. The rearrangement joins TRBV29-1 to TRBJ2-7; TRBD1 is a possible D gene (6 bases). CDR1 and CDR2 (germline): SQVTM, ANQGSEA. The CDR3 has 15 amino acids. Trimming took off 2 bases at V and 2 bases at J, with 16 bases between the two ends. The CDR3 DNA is TGCAGCGTTGAACGCCCAGCTGACAGGACCTACGAGCAGTACGTC. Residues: CSVERPADRTYEQYV.

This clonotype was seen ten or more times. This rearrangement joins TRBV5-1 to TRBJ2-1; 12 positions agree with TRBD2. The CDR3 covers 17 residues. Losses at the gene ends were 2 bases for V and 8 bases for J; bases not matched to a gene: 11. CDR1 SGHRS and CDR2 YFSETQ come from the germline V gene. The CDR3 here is CASSFRTTSGGNDEQFF. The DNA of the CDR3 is TGCGCCAGCAGCTTCAGGACGACTAGCGGGGGAAACGATGAGCAGTTCTTC.

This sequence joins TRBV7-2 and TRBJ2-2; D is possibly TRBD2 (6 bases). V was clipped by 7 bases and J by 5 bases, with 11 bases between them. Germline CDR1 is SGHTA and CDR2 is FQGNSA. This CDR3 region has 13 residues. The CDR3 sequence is CASTPEGTGELFF. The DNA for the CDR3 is TGTGCCAGCACCCCGGAGGGGACCGGGGAGCTGTTTTTT.

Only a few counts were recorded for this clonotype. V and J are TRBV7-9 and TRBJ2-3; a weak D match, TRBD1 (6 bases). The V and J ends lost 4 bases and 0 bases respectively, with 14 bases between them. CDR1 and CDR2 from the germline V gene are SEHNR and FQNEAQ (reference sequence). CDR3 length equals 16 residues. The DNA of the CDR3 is TGTGCCAGCAGCTCGGGGCGAGGGGGAAGCACAGATACGCAGTATTTT. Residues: CASSSGRGGSTDTQYF.

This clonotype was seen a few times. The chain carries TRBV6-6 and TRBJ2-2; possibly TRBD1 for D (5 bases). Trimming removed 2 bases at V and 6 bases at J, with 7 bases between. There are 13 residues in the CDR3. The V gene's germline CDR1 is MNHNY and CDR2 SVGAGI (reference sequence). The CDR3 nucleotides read TGTGCCAGCAGTTACGACAGCGCCGGGGAGCTGTTTTTT. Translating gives CASSYDSAGELFF.

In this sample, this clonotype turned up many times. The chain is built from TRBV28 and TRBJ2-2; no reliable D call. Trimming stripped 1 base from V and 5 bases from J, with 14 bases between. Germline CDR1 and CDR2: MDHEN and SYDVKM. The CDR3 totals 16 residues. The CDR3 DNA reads TGTGCCAGCAGTTTATTTAGGGTCTTTTGGACCGGGGAGCTGTTTTTT. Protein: CASSLFRVFWTGELFF. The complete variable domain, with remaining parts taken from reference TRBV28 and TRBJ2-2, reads DVKVTQSSRYLVKRTGEKVFLECVQDMDHENMFWYRQDPGLGLRLIYFSYDVKMKEKGDIPEGYSVSREKKERFSLILESASTNQTSMYLCASSLFRVFWTGELFFGEGSRLTVL.

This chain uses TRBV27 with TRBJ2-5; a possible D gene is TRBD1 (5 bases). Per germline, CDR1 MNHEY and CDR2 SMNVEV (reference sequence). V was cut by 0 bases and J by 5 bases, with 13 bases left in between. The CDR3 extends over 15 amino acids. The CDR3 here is CASSLSKGQWETQYF. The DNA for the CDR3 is TGTGCCAGCAGTTTATCCAAGGGGCAGTGGGAGACCCAGTACTTC.

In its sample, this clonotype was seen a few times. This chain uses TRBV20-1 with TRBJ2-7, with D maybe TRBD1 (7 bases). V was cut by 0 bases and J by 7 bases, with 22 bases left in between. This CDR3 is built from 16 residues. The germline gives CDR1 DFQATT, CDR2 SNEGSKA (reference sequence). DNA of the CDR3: TGCAGTGCTAGAGATTTGGGCCAGGGGGGAACTGGGGAGCAGTACTTC. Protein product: CSARDLGQGGTGEQYF.

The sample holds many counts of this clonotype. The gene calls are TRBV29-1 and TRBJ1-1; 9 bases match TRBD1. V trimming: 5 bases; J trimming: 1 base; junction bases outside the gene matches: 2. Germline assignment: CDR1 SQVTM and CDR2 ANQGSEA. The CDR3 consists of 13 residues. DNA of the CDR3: TGCAGCGTTTCGGACAGGGGGAACACTGAAGCTTTCTTT. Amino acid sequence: CSVSDRGNTEAFF. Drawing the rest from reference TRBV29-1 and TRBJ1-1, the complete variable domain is SAVISQKPSRDICQRGTSLTIQCQVDSQVTMMFWYRQQPGQSLTLIATANQGSEATYESGFVIDKFPISRPNLTFSTLTVSNMSPEDSSIYLCSVSDRGNTEAFFGQGTRLTVV.

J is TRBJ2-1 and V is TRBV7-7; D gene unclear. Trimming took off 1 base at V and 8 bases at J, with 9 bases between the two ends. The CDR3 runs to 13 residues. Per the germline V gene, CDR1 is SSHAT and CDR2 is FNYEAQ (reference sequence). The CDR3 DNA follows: TGTGCCAGCAGCTTAGACAGATTAGATGAGCAGTTCTTC. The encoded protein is CASSLDRLDEQFF.

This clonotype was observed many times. The CDR3: CSARGLPGSGANVLTF. For the CDR3, the DNA is TGCAGTGCTAGGGGCTTGCCGGGTTCTGGGGCCAACGTCCTGACTTTC. The gene calls are TRBV20-1 and TRBJ2-6; D is ambiguous. The CDR3 runs 16 residues. Germline loops: CDR1 DFQATT, CDR2 SNEGSKA (reference sequence). Between the trimmed V and J ends, which lost 3 bases and 1 base, there was a span of 13 bases.

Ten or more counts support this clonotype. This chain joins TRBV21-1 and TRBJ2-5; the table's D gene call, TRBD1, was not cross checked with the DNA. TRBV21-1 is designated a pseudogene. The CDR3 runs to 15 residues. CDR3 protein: CASTDKGQGEETQYF. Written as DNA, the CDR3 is TGTGCCAGCACCGACAAGGGACAGGGGGAGGAGACCCAGTACTTC.

The CDR3 nucleotides read TGTGCCAGCAGCATCTCAGGGGGTCGGAACACTGAAGCTTTCTTT. It specifies CASSISGGRNTEAFF. This chain uses TRBV28 with TRBJ1-1, with 7 bases fitting TRBD1. This CDR3 spans 15 amino acids. Germline CDR1 MDHEN, CDR2 SYDVKM. Trimming at V came to 6 bases and at J to 1 base, leaving 8 bases not matched to a gene.

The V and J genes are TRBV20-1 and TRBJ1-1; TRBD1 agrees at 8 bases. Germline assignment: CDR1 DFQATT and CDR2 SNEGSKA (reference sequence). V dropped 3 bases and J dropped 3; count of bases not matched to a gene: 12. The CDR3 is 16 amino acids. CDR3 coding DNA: TGCAGTGCTAGGATGTGGCAGGGGGCCGGGGACACTGAAGCTTTCTTT. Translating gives CSARMWQGAGDTEAFF.